This T cell receptor (beta chain) was sequenced during a study of vaccination and CD4 T cells after COVID-19. Turning to this clonotype: Its antigen is still unknown.

Once obtained from cultured CD4+ T cells, the DNA was sequenced using the Oncomine TCR Beta short-read assay. Extraction of genomic DNA was performed on cultured CD4+ T cells. TCRdb analysed the PCR reads with MiXCR anew, one entry per CDR3 protein. The sample has under 9,000 distinct CDR3 sequences; roughly 73% are singletons. Treatment meaning: roughly ten-day PBMC culture with coronavirus spike peptide pools or control peptides (ViraFEST assay). The germline V and J ends were trimmed by 7 bases and 4 bases, with 11 bases remaining between them. CDR3 length equals 13 residues. The germline CDR1 and CDR2 sequences are MDHEN and SYDVKM.

The source is a human donor who had recovered from COVID-19. The sequenced material came from CD4+ T cells from blood, cultured in vitro. This sequence joins TRBV28 and TRBJ1-5, with a tentative D call TRBD1 (6 bases). CDR3 in amino acids: CASTGTLNQPQHF. DNA of the CDR3: TGTGCCAGCACCGGGACACTTAATCAGCCCCAGCATTTT.